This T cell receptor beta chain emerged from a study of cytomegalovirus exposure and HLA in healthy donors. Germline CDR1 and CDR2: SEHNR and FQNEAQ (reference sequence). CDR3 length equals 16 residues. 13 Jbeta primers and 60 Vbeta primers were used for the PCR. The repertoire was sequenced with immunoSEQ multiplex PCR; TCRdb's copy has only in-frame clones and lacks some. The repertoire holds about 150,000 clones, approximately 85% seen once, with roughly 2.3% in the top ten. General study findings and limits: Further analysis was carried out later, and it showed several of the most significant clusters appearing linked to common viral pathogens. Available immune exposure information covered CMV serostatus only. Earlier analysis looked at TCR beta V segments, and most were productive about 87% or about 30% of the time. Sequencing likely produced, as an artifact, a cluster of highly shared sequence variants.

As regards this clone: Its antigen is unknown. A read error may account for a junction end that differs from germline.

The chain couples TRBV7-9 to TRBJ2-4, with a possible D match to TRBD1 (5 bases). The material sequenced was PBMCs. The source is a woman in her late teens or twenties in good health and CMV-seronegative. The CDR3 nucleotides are TGTGCCGGCAGCAGTCAGGGATCACTAGCCAAAAACATTCAGTACTTC. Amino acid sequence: CAGSSQGSLAKNIQYF. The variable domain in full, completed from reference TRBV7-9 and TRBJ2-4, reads DTGVSQNPRHKITKRGQNVTFRCDPISEHNRLYWYRQTLGQGPEFLTYFQNEAQLEKSRLLSDRFSAERPKGSFSTLEIQRTEQGDSAMYLCAGSSQGSLAKNIQYFGAGTRLSVL.